The 2 T cell receptor beta chains below all came from one sample that was sequenced in a study of somatic mutations in cytotoxic T cells in rheumatoid arthritis. The method was immunoSEQ multiplex PCR; TCRdb's version includes in-frame clones alone and lacks a portion of them. The repertoire holds roughly 14,000 clones, with approximately 80% as singletons. The sample was CD8+ T cells sorted from blood. These receptors came from an adult with rheumatoid arthritis.

The gene calls are TRBV6-4 and TRBJ2-1; D remains ambiguous. The CDR3 spans 13 residues. Trimming removed 3 bases from V and 9 bases from J, with 12 bases in between. Germline V CDR1 and CDR2: MRHNA, SNTAGT. As DNA, the CDR3 is TGTGCCAGCAGTGAGGTGGATTCGGGTGAGCAGTTCTTC. The encoded protein is CASSEVDSGEQFF.

This clone has more than one count but fewer than ten. The rearrangement uses TRBV6-1 and TRBJ2-6; D is unclear. The V end was cut by 2 bases, the J end by 0 bases, with 5 bases between. This CDR3 comprises 15 residues. The germline V gene has CDR1 MNHNS and CDR2 SASEGT. CDR3 protein: CASSETGSGANVLTF. CDR3 DNA sequence: TGTGCCAGCAGTGAAACGGGCTCTGGGGCCAACGTCCTGACTTTC.